This T cell receptor (beta chain) was identified during a study of vaccination effects on CD4 cells after COVID-19. Produced via immunoSEQ multiplex PCR; TCRdb's table is partial and in-frame only. Here the sample spans about 22,000 clones, roughly three quarters being singletons. CD4+ T cells specific for antigen were expanded with viral peptide pools by the ViraFEST assay before sequencing. Upon completion of under eleven days in culture, CD4+ T cells were isolated. Each participant was given two doses of one vaccine (BNT162b2 or mRNA-1273). Turning to this clone: Antigen specificity is unknown.

This sample comprised CD4+ T cells from PBMCs cultured with SARS-CoV-2 spike peptides, obtained after COVID-19 vaccination. This receptor was identified in a human donor who received a COVID-19 vaccine.

CDR3 nucleotides: TGCAGCTCCAACTCTGGACAGGGAACTGAAGCTTTCTTT. This gives the protein CSSNSGQGTEAFF. The rearrangement joins TRBV29-1 to TRBJ1-1; TRBD1 agrees at 8 bases. Trimming cost V 8 bases and J 5 bases; bases outside gene matches: 10. Germline CDR1 reads SQVTM; CDR2 reads ANQGSEA. This CDR3 comprises 13 residues. The variable domain in full, with the rest retrieved from reference TRBV29-1 and TRBJ1-1, is SAVISQKPSRDICQRGTSLTIQCQVDSQVTMMFWYRQQPGQSLTLIATANQGSEATYESGFVIDKFPISRPNLTFSTLTVSNMSPEDSSIYLCSSNSGQGTEAFFGQGTRLTVV.